This TCR beta chain was observed in a study of identifying expanded T cells in peripheral blood. Broader study findings: Across healthy donors, higher total template counts meant significantly greater roughly two-week count variance. Differentially abundant clones: roughly 1.2 between replicates, 16.4 at approximately 13 days, less than 20 at four.

Libraries were prepared by immunoSEQ multiplex PCR; TCRdb keeps only in-frame clonotypes and omits some of them. The table lists about 130,000 clones, 86% of them singletons. Concerning this clone itself: Its target is unknown.

Collection occurred without any documented infections or immune events in donors. The sequencing sample was made of blood. The TCR originated in a person aged 18 to 75 in good health.

DNA of the CDR3: TGTGCCAGCAGCTCCTACGCCTTTAGCGGGAGGGCCTACAATGAGCAGTTCTTC. As protein: CASSSYAFSGRAYNEQFF. V gene TRBV11-2 combines with J gene TRBJ2-1; 11 bases map to TRBD2. This CDR3 has 18 amino acids. Germline V gene lookup returns CDR1 SGHAT and CDR2 FQNNGV. The ends lost 4 bases at V and 2 bases at J; junction bases unmatched: 10.